The 23 T cell receptor beta chains listed next were all sequenced from one sample in a study of regulatory T cells in long-lasting Graves disease. CDR3 regions were amplified by Arm-PCR using iRepertoire HTBI primers to build TCR beta libraries. A single record per CDR3 protein comes from TCRdb applying MiXCR to the multiplex PCR reads. Found here are approximately 390,000 distinct CDR3 sequences, around 15% of them singletons; the top ten hold roughly 21%. Time point in this sample: newly diagnosed GD, antithyroid drugs for less than 3 months. The TCR library was made from RNA that had been extracted from PBMCs in TRIzol. The data also belong to a second study, concerning T cells in Graves' hyperthyroidism and ophthalmopathy.

The specimen was peripheral blood mononuclear cells (PBMCs), collected at new diagnosis, from a patient treated with antithyroid drugs. The receptors were sampled from a woman in her late teens or twenties with Graves disease.

At least ten counts were recorded for this clonotype. The J gene is TRBJ2-7, the V gene TRBV13; 9 bases align to TRBD2. Unmatched junction bases numbered 4, after V lost 5 bases and J lost 2 bases. The CDR3 totals 14 residues. Germline CDR1 PRHDT, CDR2 FYEKMQ (reference sequence). The CDR3 sequence: CASSARTSAYEQYF. For the CDR3, the DNA is TGTGCCAGCAGCGCCCGGACTAGCGCCTACGAGCAGTACTTC.

A note on this clonotype: A much larger clone is a single base away; this may be a read error. This chain links TRBV5-1 with TRBJ1-1; 9 nucleotides match TRBD1. Germline V CDR1 and CDR2: SGHRS, YFSETQ. CDR3 length: 17 residues. The CDR3 region is CASSFTTGTGLNTEDFF. The CDR3 DNA follows: TGCGCCAGCAGCTTCACAACCGGGACAGGGCTGAACACTGAAGATTTCTTT.

The rearrangement joins TRBV10-1 to TRBJ1-1; the match to TRBD1 covers 9 bases. Germline trimming cut 0 bases from V and 8 bases from J; bases unmatched to any gene: 4. This CDR3 is built from 14 residues. Per the germline V gene, CDR1 is WNHNN and CDR2 is SYGVQD (reference sequence). The CDR3 coding sequence is TGCGCCAGCAGTGAGTCTACAGGGGGCTTGGAAGCTTTCTTT. It translates to CASSESTGGLEAFF.

For this clonotype: With a much larger clone just one base away, this may be a read error. V gene TRBV9 combines with J gene TRBJ2-7; TRBD1 aligns across 12 bases. The germline gives CDR1 SGDLS, CDR2 YYNGEE. The CDR3 is 16 amino acids. CDR3 DNA sequence: TGTGCCAGCGGCGTTTCGGGACAGGGGGCATACGACGAGCAGTACTTC. It yields the protein CASGVSGQGAYDEQYF.

In this sample, this clonotype turned up many times. This chain links TRBV12-3 or TRBV12-4 with TRBJ2-7, with 8 bases aligning to TRBD1. This CDR3 is built from 13 residues. The ends lost 5 bases at V and 5 bases at J; junction bases unmatched: 5. This CDR3 reads CASSQDRAHEQYF. For the CDR3, the DNA is TGTGCCAGCAGTCAGGACAGGGCGCACGAGCAGTACTTC.

There are many counts of this clonotype. CDR3 in amino acids: CASRSSGGDEQYF. CDR3 bases: TGTGCCAGCAGATCCTCAGGGGGCGACGAGCAGTACTTC. The chain recombines TRBV6-1 with TRBJ2-7; 8 nucleotides match TRBD1. The CDR3 totals 13 residues. Germline lookup yields CDR1 MNHNS and CDR2 SASEGT. The V and J ends lost 6 bases and 5 bases, in that order; junction bases with no gene match: 6.

This clonotype was detected a few times. The chain recombines TRBV27 with TRBJ2-5, with D possibly being TRBD2 (7 bases). This CDR3 is 15 amino acids long. The germline V and J ends were trimmed by 7 bases and 2 bases, with 17 bases remaining between them. Germline V lookup: CDR1 MNHEY, CDR2 SMNVEV (reference sequence). The CDR3 coding sequence is TGTGCCAGCAATTTTTTAGGGGGAGGGCAAGAGACCCAGTACTTC. Protein product: CASNFLGGGQETQYF.

This clonotype was detected many times. The chain couples TRBV2 to TRBJ2-2; a possible D gene is TRBD1 (6 bases). CDR3 length: 14 residues. From germline, CDR1 is SNHLY and CDR2 FYNNEI. The V end lost 6 bases, the J end lost 5 bases, and 13 bases lay between the germline ends. The CDR3 loop reads CASSADSRTGELFF. The CDR3 DNA follows: TGTGCCAGCAGCGCGGACAGCCGAACCGGGGAGCTGTTTTTT.

This clonotype has a count of ten or more. The chain's CDR3 is CASSPGTGGSPLHF. In nucleotides, the CDR3 is TGTGCCAGCAGTCCCGGGACAGGGGGATCACCCCTCCACTTT. V and J are TRBV28 and TRBJ1-6; 11 bases agree with TRBD1. CDR1 and CDR2 (germline): MDHEN, SYDVKM. The CDR3 totals 14 residues. The V segment lost 5 bases and the J segment 10 bases; nucleotides outside the gene matches: 4.

Ten or more counts support this clonotype. This chain uses TRBV10-1 with TRBJ2-2; either TRBD1 or TRBD2 may fit D (6 bases each). Looked up from germline, CDR1 is WNHNN and CDR2 is SYGVQD (reference sequence). The CDR3 has 12 residues. The germline V and J ends were trimmed by 9 bases and 3 bases, with 8 bases remaining between them. CDR3 loop: CARGGYTGELFF. DNA of the CDR3: TGCGCCAGGGGGGGCTACACCGGGGAGCTGTTTTTT.

This clonotype appeared many times. V usage is TRBV28 and J usage is TRBJ1-1; D unresolved. The CDR3 has 11 residues. V lost 6 bases and J lost 4, with 6 bases in between. Germline CDR1 is MDHEN and CDR2 is SYDVKM. This CDR3 is CASSLSTEAFF. CDR3 sequence (DNA): TGTGCCAGCAGCCTCAGCACTGAAGCTTTCTTT.

This clonotype was recorded at least ten times. The chain couples TRBV6-2 or TRBV6-3 to TRBJ2-1; TRBD2 agrees at 15 bases. Trimming took 4 bases from V and 1 from J; bases not matched to a gene: 2. The CDR3 sequence is 17 residues long. Germline assignment: CDR1 MNHEY and CDR2 SVGEGT. The CDR3 reads CASSSGLAGGSYNEQFF. CDR3 sequence (DNA): TGTGCCAGCAGTTCGGGACTAGCGGGAGGTTCCTACAATGAGCAGTTCTTC.

This clonotype appeared many times. The chain joins TRBV6-5 to TRBJ1-1; D is unclear. V shed 2 bases and J shed 0 bases, with 4 bases lying between them. CDR1 is MNHEY, CDR2 SVGAGI, per germline. The CDR3 is made up of 13 amino acids. CDR3 coding DNA: TGTGCCAGCAGTTACCTGGTGAACACTGAAGCTTTCTTT. Translated, it gives CASSYLVNTEAFF.

This chain links TRBV7-3 with TRBJ2-1; TRBD1 agrees at 7 bases. Germline loops: CDR1 SGHTA, CDR2 FQGTGA. Trimming cost V 4 bases and J 0 bases; bases outside gene matches: 3. The CDR3 loop spans 15 amino acids. As DNA, the CDR3 is TGTGCCAGCAGCTCGGGACAGCGCTCCTACAATGAGCAGTTCTTC. This codes for CASSSGQRSYNEQFF.

The sample holds many counts of this clonotype. The rearrangement joins TRBV11-2 to TRBJ2-7; 9 bases are shared with TRBD1. This CDR3 contains 14 residues. J gave up 3 bases and V 4 bases, and 4 bases lay outside the gene matches. Germline V gene data show CDR1 as SGHAT and CDR2 as FQNNGV. The CDR3: CASSYGTGLYEQYF. In DNA form, the CDR3 reads TGTGCCAGCAGCTACGGGACAGGGCTCTACGAGCAGTACTTC.

This clonotype was seen many times. V usage is TRBV3-1 and J usage is TRBJ1-1; possible D gene TRBD1, 5 bases. Trimming removed 1 base at V and 0 bases at J, with 12 bases between. The germline V gene has CDR1 LGHDT and CDR2 YNNKEL (reference sequence). The CDR3 runs 16 residues. CDR3 bases: TGTGCCAGCAGCCAAGGCACAGGAGACTTGAACACTGAAGCTTTCTTT. Translating gives CASSQGTGDLNTEAFF.

The rearrangement links TRBV2 to TRBJ2-6; 10 bases align to TRBD1. Germline-derived CDR1 and CDR2 are SNHLY and FYNNEI. J was trimmed by 0 bases and V by 2 bases; bases with no gene match: 4. This CDR3 has 18 residues. The CDR3 region is CASSERDRGSSGANVLTF. The CDR3 region has the DNA TGTGCCAGCAGTGAAAGGGACAGGGGAAGCTCTGGGGCCAACGTCCTGACTTTC.

V is TRBV19 and J is TRBJ1-5; 9 bases are a match to TRBD1. CDR1 and CDR2 (germline): LNHDA, SQIVND (reference sequence). This CDR3 comprises 15 residues. V gave up 3 bases and J gave up 5 bases; unmatched junction bases: 5. The CDR3 DNA sequence: TGTGCCAGTAGTATTATAACAGGGGGCTATCAGCCCCAGCATTTT. Translating gives CASSIITGGYQPQHF.

This clonotype was picked up a small number of times. The chain joins TRBV28 to TRBJ2-4; no firm D call. Germline V gene sequence: CDR1 MDHEN, CDR2 SYDVKM. Trimming cost V 2 bases and J 0 bases, with 5 bases left between them. The CDR3 is 14 residues long. The CDR3 nucleotides read TGTGCCAGCAGTTTAACCGTAGCCAAAAACATTCAGTACTTC. Translated, it gives CASSLTVAKNIQYF.

There are many counts of this clonotype. This chain uses TRBV5-1 with TRBJ2-1; D is possibly TRBD2 (6 bases). The germline gives CDR1 SGHRS, CDR2 YFSETQ. The CDR3 totals 16 residues. Trimming took 3 bases from V and 2 from J, leaving 15 bases between them. The CDR3, as DNA: TGCGCCAGCAGCTCGGCGGGCGCGGGAACCTACAATGAGCAGTTCTTC. Translation: CASSSAGAGTYNEQFF.

This clonotype has a handful of counts. The CDR3, as DNA: TGCGCCAGCAGCTTGGTTCCAGGCGGTAGCAATCAGCCCCAGCATTTT. This codes for CASSLVPGGSNQPQHF. This sequence joins TRBV5-1 and TRBJ1-5; D call uncertain. The CDR3 is made up of 16 amino acids. Germline V CDR1 and CDR2: SGHRS, YFSETQ. Trimming removed 0 bases from V and 0 bases from J, with 10 bases in between.

This clonotype came up many times. CDR3 bases: TGCGCCAGCAGCTTGGGACGGGGACTAGCGAACACCGGGGAGCTGTTTTTT. Translated, it gives CASSLGRGLANTGELFF. V is TRBV5-1 and J is TRBJ2-2; 8 bases align to TRBD2. Losses at the gene ends were 0 bases for V and 0 bases for J; bases not matched to a gene: 4. The germline gives CDR1 SGHRS, CDR2 YFSETQ. This CDR3 contains 17 residues. Combining the CDR3 with reference TRBV5-1 and TRBJ2-2 gives the whole variable domain KAGVTQTPRYLIKTRGQQVTLSCSPISGHRSVSWYQQTPGQGLQFLFEYFSETQRNKGNFPGRFSGRQFSNSRSEMNVSTLELGDSALYLCASSLGRGLANTGELFFGEGSRLTVL.

The gene calls are TRBV12-3 or TRBV12-4 and TRBJ1-6, with 10 bases fitting TRBD1. The CDR3 is 14 amino acids. V gave up 5 bases and J gave up 10 bases; unmatched junction bases: 5. In DNA form, the CDR3 reads TGTGCCAGCAGTCCGACAGGGGGCTTCTCACCCCTCCACTTT. Translated: CASSPTGGFSPLHF.